These T cell receptor beta chains were read from a single sample in a study of blood T cell repertoires in COVID-19. Profiled with immunoSEQ multiplex PCR; TCRdb holds only in-frame clones, not every one. The sample includes approximately 220,000 clones, 84% of them seen just once. The sample was PBMCs or T cells enriched from blood (not recorded which). The receptors derive from a woman in her thirties or forties who had recovered from COVID-19. Each CDR3 is given with its conserved first and last residue. Fields, in order: V gene, D gene, clone size, CDR3 length, J gene, CDR3 protein, CDR3 DNA. The D gene is left open where the match is weak. Not every row has a clone size; where given, it reads once, few, many or a size class.

TRBV11-2,TRBD2,.,14,TRBJ2-2,CASSAAGRVGELFF,TGTGCCAGCAGCGCCGCAGGGAGGGTCGGGGAGCTGTTTTTT
TRBV28,.,once,18,TRBJ2-1,CASSLRGSAYSSYNEQFF,TGTGCCAGCAGCCTCCGGGGATCGGCCTATAGCTCCTACAATGAGCAGTTCTTC
TRBV7-6,.,.,15,TRBJ2-5,CASRRSRSSQETQYF,TGTGCCAGCAGGCGGAGTCGATCGAGTCAAGAGACCCAGTACTTC
TRBV19,.,.,11,TRBJ2-5,CASSPGETQYF,TGTGCCAGTAGTCCAGGGGAGACCCAGTACTTC
TRBV28,.,.,14,TRBJ1-2,CASIFLNDPGGYTF,TGTGCCAGCATTTTTCTTAATGACCCGGGGGGCTACACCTTC
TRBV3-1/TRBV3-2,.,.,22,TRBJ2-2,CASSQDPGEWQRDIKNTGELFF,TGTGCCAGCAGCCAAGATCCGGGGGAATGGCAGCGGGACATTAAAAACACCGGGGAGCTGTTTTTT
TRBV27,.,.,14,TRBJ1-1,CASGQDRENTEAFF,TGTGCCAGCGGGCAGGACAGAGAGAACACTGAAGCTTTCTTT
TRBV10-3,.,few,12,TRBJ2-5,CAIQKERETQYF,TGTGCCATCCAGAAGGAGAGAGAGACCCAGTACTTC
TRBV5-5,.,.,14,TRBJ2-3,CASSPIGVTDTQYF,TGTGCCAGCAGCCCAATAGGGGTCACAGATACGCAGTATTTT
TRBV15,.,.,16,TRBJ2-7,CATSRAETGALDEQYF,TGTGCCACCAGCAGAGCAGAAACAGGCGCTTTGGATGAGCAGTACTTC
TRBV28,.,.,15,TRBJ1-5,CASSYIKKGNQPQHF,TGTGCCAGCAGTTACATCAAGAAAGGCAATCAGCCCCAGCATTTT
TRBV18,TRBD1,.,17,TRBJ1-2,CASSPTLRDRGYSGYTF,TGTGCCAGCTCACCAACCCTCCGGGACAGGGGGTACTCTGGCTACACCTTC
TRBV20-1,.,.,13,TRBJ1-3,CSASNAERNTIYF,TGCAGTGCTAGTAACGCGGAGAGGAACACCATATATTTT
TRBV10-3,TRBD2,few,16,TRBJ2-1,CAISESSRREGLKQFF,TGTGCCATCAGTGAGTCAAGTAGGCGGGAGGGCCTAAAGCAGTTCTTC